A single sample gave rise to the 31 T cell receptor beta chains below, sequenced in a study of cytomegalovirus exposure and HLA in healthy donors. PCR involved 60 Vbeta and 13 Jbeta primers. Clones were read by immunoSEQ multiplex PCR, and TCRdb kept only the in-frame ones, dropping some. The sample lists more than 110,000 clones; roughly 79% were seen once. Sequencing was performed on PBMCs. The receptors derive from a man between 18 and 35 years old in good health and CMV-seronegative.

The DNA for the CDR3 is TGTGCCAGAGCTAACCGGGACAGCTCCTACGAGCAGTACTTC. Translated, it gives CARANRDSSYEQYF. This sequence joins TRBV19 and TRBJ2-5; 7 bases are a match to TRBD1. The end of the DNA fits TRBJ2-7 better, so the J call may be wrong. The CDR3 has 14 amino acids. Germline V lookup: CDR1 LNHDA, CDR2 SQIVND (reference sequence).

The chain joins TRBV15 to TRBJ2-5; D might be TRBD1 (5 bases). The CDR3 totals 13 residues. Germline CDR1 is LNHNV and CDR2 is YYDKDF (reference sequence). Trimming left V 0 bases short and J 5 bases short, with 7 bases between. CDR3 coding DNA: TGTGCCACCAGCAGAGACCCAGGGGAGACCCAGTACTTC. As protein: CATSRDPGETQYF.

This sequence joins TRBV25-1 and TRBJ2-7, with 7 bases fitting TRBD1. Germline CDR1 and CDR2: MGHDK and SYGVNS. The CDR3 sequence is 14 residues long. Unmatched junction bases numbered 5, after V lost 4 bases and J lost 2 bases. The CDR3 here is CASSVTGPTYEQYF. Written as DNA, the CDR3 is TGTGCCAGCAGTGTGACAGGGCCCACCTACGAGCAGTACTTC.

This sequence joins TRBV10-3 and TRBJ2-5; TRBD2 matches at 8 bases. Germline assignment: CDR1 ENHRY and CDR2 SYGVKD. The CDR3 is made up of 15 amino acids. The V and J ends lost 3 bases and 4 bases, in that order; junction bases with no gene match: 7. In DNA form, the CDR3 reads TGTGCCATCAGTGAAAGATCGGGGGGGCGAGAGACCCAGTACTTC. Amino acid sequence: CAISERSGGRETQYF.

V and J are TRBV29-1 and TRBJ2-3; 9 nucleotides agree with TRBD2. The CDR3 runs to 15 residues. The V gene end was trimmed by 4 bases and the J gene end by 6 bases; junction bases not matched to a gene: 11. Germline V lookup: CDR1 SQVTM, CDR2 ANQGSEA. CDR3 DNA sequence: TGCAGCGTTGCTCCGGGACTAGCTCGTCTGGATACGCAGTATTTT. Protein sequence: CSVAPGLARLDTQYF.

The chain links TRBV14 to TRBJ1-1; D call uncertain. V shed 1 base and J shed 6 bases, with 15 bases lying between them. This CDR3 has 15 residues. Germline-derived CDR1 and CDR2 are SGHDN and FVKESK. CDR3 loop: CASSQGRSQVAEAFF. CDR3 nucleotides: TGTGCCAGCAGCCAAGGCCGGTCCCAGGTCGCTGAAGCTTTCTTT. Drawing the rest from reference TRBV14 and TRBJ1-1, the complete variable domain is EAGVTQFPSHSVIEKGQTVTLRCDPISGHDNLYWYRRVMGKEIKFLLHFVKESKQDESGMPNNRFLAERTGGTYSTLKVQPAELEDSGVYFCASSQGRSQVAEAFFGQGTRLTVV.

The rearrangement joins TRBV9 to TRBJ1-3, with D hard to call. The CDR3 has 14 residues. The germline CDR1 and CDR2 sequences are SGDLS and YYNGEE. Trimming took 3 bases from V and 0 from J, leaving 7 bases between them. DNA for the CDR3: TGTGCCAGCAGCGGCGCGTACTCTGGAAACACCATATATTTT. Amino acid sequence: CASSGAYSGNTIYF.

This sequence joins TRBV28 and TRBJ1-2; possible D gene TRBD1, 6 bases. The length of the CDR3 is 13 residues. V shed 11 bases and J shed 5 bases, with 18 bases lying between them. Germline V gives CDR1 MDHEN, CDR2 SYDVKM. The chain's CDR3 is CASTGGRGYGYTF. Here the CDR3 DNA reads TGTGCCTCAACCGGGGGGCGAGGATATGGCTACACCTTC.

The chain joins TRBV5-1 to TRBJ2-7; the match to TRBD1 covers 11 bases. Germline V gives CDR1 SGHRS, CDR2 YFSETQ. The CDR3 covers 14 residues. Trimming removed 4 bases from V and 6 bases from J; junction bases left unmatched: 6. The CDR3 reads CASSLGTGGREQYF. The DNA of the CDR3 is TGCGCCAGCAGCCTAGGGACAGGGGGGCGCGAGCAGTACTTC.

This rearrangement joins TRBV27 to TRBJ2-3; D is uncertain. Germline CDR1 is MNHEY and CDR2 is SMNVEV (reference sequence). V was clipped by 5 bases and J by 4 bases, with 4 bases between them. The CDR3 contains 11 residues. CDR3 loop: CASSRADTQYF. The DNA of the CDR3 is TGTGCCAGCAGTCGGGCAGATACGCAGTATTTT.

This clone came up once. The rearrangement joins TRBV2 to TRBJ2-5; 10 bases are a match to TRBD1. The J call may be in error: the DNA end matches TRBJ2-7 better. This CDR3 comprises 15 residues. CDR1 SNHLY and CDR2 FYNNEI come from the germline V gene. For the CDR3, the DNA is TGTGCCAGCAGTCCGGGACAGGGGAGGTCCTACGAGCAGTACTTC. Its translation is CASSPGQGRSYEQYF.

Note on this clone: The same CDR3 can be traced to other DNA sequences in this sample. The V and J genes are TRBV5-1 and TRBJ1-1; TRBD1 agrees at 11 bases. V lost 3 bases to trimming and J lost 2 bases; unmatched junction nucleotides: 6. CDR3 length: 16 amino acids. The germline gives CDR1 SGHRS, CDR2 YFSETQ. CDR3 in DNA: TGCGCCAGCAGCTGGGGGGACAGGGGGGTAAACACTGAAGCTTTCTTT. This translates into CASSWGDRGVNTEAFF. The whole variable domain, filled in from reference TRBV5-1 and TRBJ1-1, reads KAGVTQTPRYLIKTRGQQVTLSCSPISGHRSVSWYQQTPGQGLQFLFEYFSETQRNKGNFPGRFSGRQFSNSRSEMNVSTLELGDSALYLCASSWGDRGVNTEAFFGQGTRLTVV.

The gene calls are TRBV7-9 and TRBJ2-6; TRBD1 aligns across 8 bases. Germline loops: CDR1 SEHNR, CDR2 FQNEAQ (reference sequence). The CDR3 has 16 amino acids. V was pared by 5 bases and J by 3 bases, with 6 bases of the junction left unmatched. The CDR3 DNA sequence: TGTGCCAGCAGCCAGACCAGGGGGCTTGGGGCCAACGTCCTGACTTTC. Its protein is CASSQTRGLGANVLTF.

The chain joins TRBV10-2 to TRBJ1-1, with D unclear. The V and J ends lost 4 bases and 9 bases respectively, with 12 bases between them. Germline V gene data show CDR1 as WSHSY and CDR2 as SAAADI. The CDR3 contains 12 residues. The CDR3 loop reads CASSGSRAQAFF. The CDR3 DNA follows: TGCGCCAGCAGTGGTAGCAGAGCGCAAGCTTTCTTT.

The V and J genes are TRBV7-2 and TRBJ2-7; 7 bases align to TRBD1. The germline gives CDR1 SGHTA, CDR2 FQGNSA. The CDR3 runs 17 residues. The V and J ends lost 5 bases and 0 bases, in that order; junction bases with no gene match: 13. This CDR3 is CASSNLMVQGLSYEQYF. The CDR3 DNA is TGTGCCAGCAGCAACTTGATGGTACAGGGGCTCTCCTACGAGCAGTACTTC. Filled out from reference TRBV7-2 and TRBJ2-7, the complete variable domain reads GAGVSQSPSNKVTEKGKDVELRCDPISGHTALYWYRQSLGQGLEFLIYFQGNSAPDKSGLPSDRFSAERTGGSVSTLTIQRTQQEDSAVYLCASSNLMVQGLSYEQYFGPGTRLTVT.

The rearrangement joins TRBV25-1 to TRBJ1-3, with D perhaps TRBD1 (5 bases). The V gene's germline CDR1 is MGHDK and CDR2 SYGVNS. This CDR3 contains 14 residues. V shed 9 bases and J shed 2 bases, with 14 bases lying between them. The CDR3, as DNA: TGTGCCAGTGGAGGGGTTGGGGCTGGAAACACCATATATTTT. Amino acids: CASGGVGAGNTIYF.

The chain couples TRBV27 to TRBJ2-5; D is possibly TRBD2 (5 bases). Gene TRBJ2-7 matches the end of the DNA better, so the J call may be wrong. The CDR3 length is 14 residues. The germline V gene has CDR1 MNHEY and CDR2 SMNVEV (reference sequence). CDR3 bases: TGTGCCAGCAGTTACTCGGGGAGTTTCTACGAGCAGTACTTC. Residues: CASSYSGSFYEQYF.

This chain links TRBV1 with TRBJ1-1; the D call in the table, TRBD1, was not verified against the DNA. TRBV1 is marked as a pseudogene. This CDR3 is built from 16 residues. The CDR3 spells CTSSRPKQQGPTEAFF. The CDR3 nucleotides are TGCACCAGCAGCCGCCCAAAACAACAGGGTCCCACTGAAGCTTTCTTT.

V gene TRBV2 combines with J gene TRBJ1-4; 7 nucleotides align to TRBD1. After removal of 4 bases from V and 5 bases from J, the junction contained 4 bases not matched to a gene. This CDR3 has 14 residues. Germline V gene data show CDR1 as SNHLY and CDR2 as FYNNEI. The CDR3 sequence is CASSVARGNEKLFF. In DNA, the CDR3 is TGTGCCAGCAGTGTAGCCAGGGGGAATGAAAAACTGTTTTTT.

This clone was detected once. The CDR3: CASSQTSGGVGEQFF. CDR3 nucleotide sequence: TGTGCCAGCAGCCAGACTAGCGGGGGGGTGGGTGAGCAGTTCTTC. The chain joins TRBV6-5 to TRBJ2-1; 14 nucleotides match TRBD2. Germline CDR1 reads MNHEY; CDR2 reads SVGAGI. Trimming at V came to 6 bases and at J to 9 bases, leaving 7 bases not matched to a gene. This CDR3 region has 15 residues.

The chain recombines TRBV9 with TRBJ2-3; D possibly corresponds to TRBD1 (6 bases). Trimming stripped 0 bases from V and 5 bases from J, with 16 bases between. This CDR3 has 16 residues. Germline CDR1 and CDR2: SGDLS and YYNGEE. The CDR3 sequence: CASSVAVGGALDTQYF. The DNA of the CDR3 is TGTGCCAGCAGCGTAGCCGTAGGGGGAGCCTTAGATACGCAGTATTTT.

V usage is TRBV12-5 and J usage is TRBJ2-2; 8 nucleotides line up with TRBD2. The CDR3 totals 15 residues. CDR1 is LGHNT, CDR2 FRNRAP, per germline. Unmatched junction bases numbered 2, after V lost 1 base and J lost 4 bases. CDR3 protein: CASGLGLAITGELFF. The CDR3, as DNA: TGTGCTAGTGGTTTGGGACTAGCGATCACCGGGGAGCTGTTTTTT.

The chain links TRBV7-8 to TRBJ1-5, with D uncertain. V was cut by 5 bases and J by 0 bases, with 14 bases left in between. The germline V gene has CDR1 SGHVS and CDR2 FQNEAQ. CDR3 length equals 16 residues. In nucleotides, the CDR3 is TGTGCCAGCAGCCCCGCGTTGCGTTATAGCAATCAGCCCCAGCATTTT. It translates to CASSPALRYSNQPQHF.

The rearrangement uses TRBV11-2 and TRBJ2-3; D gene unclear. Germline V gene sequence: CDR1 SGHAT, CDR2 FQNNGV. Trimming pared 2 bases from V and 1 base from J, leaving 10 bases between. CDR3 length equals 15 residues. For the CDR3, the DNA is TGTGCCAGCAGCTTAATGGGTCAGGGCACAGATACGCAGTATTTT. Protein product: CASSLMGQGTDTQYF.

The rearrangement uses TRBV6-5 and TRBJ1-5, with D possibly matching TRBD1 (6 bases). CDR1 is MNHEY, CDR2 SVGAGI, per germline. Trimming took 5 bases from V and 4 from J, leaving 12 bases between them. This CDR3 is built from 14 residues. Here the CDR3 DNA reads TGTGCCAGCAGTGAAACAGGGCTTAATCAGCCCCAGCATTTT. It yields the protein CASSETGLNQPQHF.

This clone was found a few times. The chain has TRBV4-3 and TRBJ1-1; possibly TRBD1 for D (6 bases). V was shortened by 1 base and J by 7 bases, with 13 bases between the two germline ends. Germline values: CDR1 LGHNA, CDR2 YSLEER. This CDR3 region has 14 residues. CDR3 nucleotides: TGCGCCAGCAGCCAAGTAGGTGGACAGTATGAAGCTTTCTTT. This gives the protein CASSQVGGQYEAFF.

The chain employs TRBV9 and TRBJ1-5; 9 bases match TRBD1. V dropped 2 bases and J dropped 5; count of bases not matched to a gene: 5. This CDR3 region has 15 residues. Germline V gene lookup returns CDR1 SGDLS and CDR2 YYNGEE. DNA for the CDR3: TGTGCCAGCAGCGTGACAGGGGGTCCGGATCAGCCCCAGCATTTT. Translated, it gives CASSVTGGPDQPQHF.

The chain has TRBV5-1 and TRBJ1-5; 7 bases match TRBD1. The ends lost 0 bases at V and 6 bases at J; junction bases unmatched: 6. Germline lookup yields CDR1 SGHRS and CDR2 YFSETQ. There are 15 residues in the CDR3. In nucleotides, the CDR3 is TGCGCCAGCAGCTTGGCAGGGGGGAGTAGTCAGCCCCAGCATTTT. Translated: CASSLAGGSSQPQHF.

V usage is TRBV7-9 and J usage is TRBJ1-2; TRBD1 is a possible D gene (6 bases). This CDR3 spans 16 amino acids. The V end was cut by 8 bases, the J end by 8 bases, with 27 bases between. Germline CDR1 reads SEHNR; CDR2 reads FQNEAQ (reference sequence). The DNA for the CDR3 is TGTGCCAGCGGTCCCCCTCTACAGGGCGACCTCGTCGGCTACACCTTC. Encoded protein: CASGPPLQGDLVGYTF.

The J gene is TRBJ1-2, the V gene TRBV5-6; D perhaps matches TRBD1 (6 bases). Trimming took 1 base from V and 8 from J, leaving 18 bases between them. Germline V gene lookup returns CDR1 SGHDT and CDR2 YYEEEE. The CDR3 loop spans 15 amino acids. CDR3: CASSLLAGDGQGYTF. The CDR3 nucleotides read TGTGCCAGCAGCTTGTTGGCAGGGGACGGCCAGGGCTACACCTTC.

V is TRBV5-1 and J is TRBJ1-2; TRBD1 matches 12 bases. The CDR3 runs 18 residues. Trimming at V came to 4 bases and at J to 2 bases, leaving 12 bases not matched to a gene. Germline V gene data show CDR1 as SGHRS and CDR2 as YFSETQ. CDR3 in DNA: TGCGCCAGCAGCCCCCATCCCGGGACAGGGGGCTTAAACTATGGCTACACCTTC. Protein sequence: CASSPHPGTGGLNYGYTF.